This T cell receptor (beta chain) stems from a study of cytomegalovirus exposure and HLA in healthy donors. Study at large: Approximately 83 million unique TCRs from HLA-typed donors were held in an early data release. Notes on the study in general: By HLA locus, TCR association rates varied in a later analysis, with DRB1 showing the most and HLA-C the fewest. Among the most significant clusters, several appeared linked to common viral pathogens in a later analysis.

Points on this clone: Its antigen is unknown.

PCR used 60 Vbeta primers and 13 Jbeta primers. Sequencing was performed with immunoSEQ multiplex PCR; in TCRdb, only in-frame clones are kept and a portion is missing. The ten most abundant clones cover approximately 2.9% of a sample with some 70,000 clones. V lost 5 bases to trimming and J lost 4 bases, with 17 bases between them. CDR1 SEHNR and CDR2 FQNEAQ come from the germline V gene (reference sequence). The CDR3 has 16 residues. Sequenced material: PBMCs. The chain combines TRBV7-9 with TRBJ2-2; D perhaps matches TRBD2 (6 bases). The clonotype was recovered from a middle-aged man in good health and CMV-seronegative. CDR3 residues: CASSLLPGAATGELFF. In DNA form, the CDR3 reads TGTGCCAGCAGCCTACTACCGGGAGCCGCCACCGGGGAGCTGTTTTTT.